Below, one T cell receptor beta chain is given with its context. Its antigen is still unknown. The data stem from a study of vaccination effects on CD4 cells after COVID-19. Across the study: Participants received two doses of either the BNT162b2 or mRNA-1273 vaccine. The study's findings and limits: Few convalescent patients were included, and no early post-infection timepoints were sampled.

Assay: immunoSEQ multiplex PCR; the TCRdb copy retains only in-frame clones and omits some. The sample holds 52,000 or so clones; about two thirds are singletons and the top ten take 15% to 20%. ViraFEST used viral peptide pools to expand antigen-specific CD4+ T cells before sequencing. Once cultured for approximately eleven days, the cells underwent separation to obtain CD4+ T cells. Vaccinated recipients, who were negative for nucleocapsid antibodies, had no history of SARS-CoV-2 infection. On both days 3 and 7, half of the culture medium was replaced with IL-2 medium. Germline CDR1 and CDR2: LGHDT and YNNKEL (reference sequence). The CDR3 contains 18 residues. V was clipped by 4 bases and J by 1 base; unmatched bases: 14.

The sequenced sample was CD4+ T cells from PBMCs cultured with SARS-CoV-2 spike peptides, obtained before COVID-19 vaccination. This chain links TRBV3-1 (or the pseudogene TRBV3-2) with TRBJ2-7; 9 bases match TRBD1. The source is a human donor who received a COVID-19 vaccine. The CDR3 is CASSPLLGAGQGSYEQYF. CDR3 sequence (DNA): TGTGCCAGCAGCCCCCTCTTAGGGGCGGGACAGGGATCCTACGAGCAGTACTTC.